This is a list of T cell receptor beta chains from one sample in a study of identical twins. One entry per CDR3 protein results from TCRdb running MiXCR on the 5' RACE reads. Altogether about 700,000 distinct CDR3 sequences are present, around 5.7% being singletons, with the ten largest covering under 2%. What was sequenced was naive T cells sorted from blood. These receptors were obtained from a man aged 18 to 29 in good health. CDR3s include the opening cysteine and the closing phenylalanine or tryptophan. Each record gives: clone size, J gene, V gene, D gene, CDR3 DNA, CDR3 protein. D genes are given only for firm matches. Where a row states a size, it is once, few, many or the class of an expanded clone; other rows omit it.

abundance: few; j_gene: TRBJ1-6; v_gene: TRBV20-1; d_gene: -; CDR3nt: TGCAGTGCTAGAGATTGGGGGATTCGGAATTCACCCCTCCACTTT; CDR3aa: CSARDWGIRNSPLHF
abundance: many; j_gene: TRBJ1-2; v_gene: TRBV7-9; d_gene: -; CDR3nt: TGTGCCAGCAGCTTAGCGAACCGGGACAAGAACTATGGCTACACCTTC; CDR3aa: CASSLANRDKNYGYTF
abundance: few; j_gene: TRBJ2-1; v_gene: TRBV20-1; d_gene: -; CDR3nt: TGCAGTGCTAGAGATCCGGTGGGGAGGCCCTCCTACAATGAGCAGTTCTTC; CDR3aa: CSARDPVGRPSYNEQFF
abundance: -; j_gene: TRBJ2-7; v_gene: TRBV10-3; d_gene: TRBD2; CDR3nt: TGTGCCATCAGTCGGACTAGCGGGAGTTACGAGCAGTACTTC; CDR3aa: CAISRTSGSYEQYF
abundance: few; j_gene: TRBJ2-1; v_gene: TRBV6-5; d_gene: TRBD2; CDR3nt: TGTGCCAGCAGTTATGGACTAGCGGGAGGGAGCGAGCAGTTCTTC; CDR3aa: CASSYGLAGGSEQFF
abundance: few; j_gene: TRBJ2-3; v_gene: TRBV5-6; d_gene: TRBD2; CDR3nt: TGTGCCAGCAGCTATAGCGGGAGGCAAACGGATACGCAGTATTTT; CDR3aa: CASSYSGRQTDTQYF
abundance: many; j_gene: TRBJ2-1; v_gene: TRBV3-1; d_gene: -; CDR3nt: TGTGCCAGCAGCCAAGACCCAAATGAGCAGTTCTTC; CDR3aa: CASSQDPNEQFF
abundance: many; j_gene: TRBJ1-2; v_gene: TRBV12-3/TRBV12-4; d_gene: TRBD1; CDR3nt: TGTGCCAGCAGTCCCCAGGACAGGGATGGCTACACCTTC; CDR3aa: CASSPQDRDGYTF
abundance: -; j_gene: TRBJ2-3; v_gene: TRBV7-8; d_gene: TRBD2; CDR3nt: TGTGCCAGCAGCTTTTATCGGCTAGCGGGAGACCCTAGCACAGATACGCAGTATTTT; CDR3aa: CASSFYRLAGDPSTDTQYF
abundance: -; j_gene: TRBJ1-2; v_gene: TRBV5-6; d_gene: -; CDR3nt: TGTGCCAGCAGCTTGGCCGGGGACGGTGGCTACACCTTC; CDR3aa: CASSLAGDGGYTF
abundance: -; j_gene: TRBJ2-6; v_gene: TRBV28; d_gene: -; CDR3nt: TGTGCCATAAACTCTGGGGCCAACGTCCTGACTTTC; CDR3aa: CAINSGANVLTF
abundance: many; j_gene: TRBJ2-1; v_gene: TRBV15; d_gene: -; CDR3nt: TGTGCCACCAGCAGAGTTGAGGGCCTCAATGAGCAGTTCTTC; CDR3aa: CATSRVEGLNEQFF
abundance: many; j_gene: TRBJ2-2; v_gene: TRBV4-3; d_gene: TRBD2; CDR3nt: TGCGCCAGCAGCCAAGTTATAGCGGGAGGGCCTGCCGGGGAGCTGTTTTTT; CDR3aa: CASSQVIAGGPAGELFF
abundance: many; j_gene: TRBJ1-6; v_gene: TRBV27; d_gene: TRBD1; CDR3nt: TGTGCCAGCAGAGGGACAGCGAATAATTCACCCCTCCACTTT; CDR3aa: CASRGTANNSPLHF
abundance: -; j_gene: TRBJ2-7; v_gene: TRBV20-1; d_gene: TRBD1; CDR3nt: TGCAGTGCGCGCCCCCGGGACAGGGCTTACGAGCAGTACTTC; CDR3aa: CSARPRDRAYEQYF
abundance: few; j_gene: TRBJ2-7; v_gene: TRBV7-2; d_gene: -; CDR3nt: TGTGCCAGCAGCCCCGGGACACACTCCTACGAGCAGTACTTC; CDR3aa: CASSPGTHSYEQYF
abundance: many; j_gene: TRBJ2-1; v_gene: TRBV7-9; d_gene: -; CDR3nt: TGTGCCAGCAGCTTAGTCGGGGCACAGTACAATGAGCAGTTCTTC; CDR3aa: CASSLVGAQYNEQFF
abundance: few; j_gene: TRBJ2-1; v_gene: TRBV12-3/TRBV12-4; d_gene: -; CDR3nt: TGTGCCAGCTATTCAGGCGATGAGCAGTTCTTC; CDR3aa: CASYSGDEQFF
abundance: many; j_gene: TRBJ2-1; v_gene: TRBV29-1; d_gene: TRBD2; CDR3nt: TGCAGCGTTGCCGCTAGCGGGAGTGGCAATGAGCAGTTCTTC; CDR3aa: CSVAASGSGNEQFF
abundance: many; j_gene: TRBJ2-1; v_gene: TRBV12-3/TRBV12-4; d_gene: TRBD2; CDR3nt: TGTGCCAGCAGCTCCCCGGGACTAGCTTCGTTCTTC; CDR3aa: CASSSPGLASFF
abundance: few; j_gene: TRBJ1-1; v_gene: TRBV30; d_gene: -; CDR3nt: TGTGCCTGGAGTCGGGGTACTGAAGCTTTCTTT; CDR3aa: CAWSRGTEAFF
abundance: many; j_gene: TRBJ2-1; v_gene: TRBV9; d_gene: TRBD2; CDR3nt: TGTGCCAGCAGCGCGGGACTATCGAATGAGCAGTTCTTC; CDR3aa: CASSAGLSNEQFF
abundance: few; j_gene: TRBJ2-1; v_gene: TRBV4-1; d_gene: -; CDR3nt: TGCGCCAGCAGCCAAGAGGTATGGCTAGCAGCAAATGAGCAGTTCTTC; CDR3aa: CASSQEVWLAANEQFF
abundance: many; j_gene: TRBJ2-1; v_gene: TRBV20-1; d_gene: -; CDR3nt: TGCAGTGCTAGAGATTTGGCAGAGACCTACAATGAGCAGTTCTTC; CDR3aa: CSARDLAETYNEQFF
abundance: few; j_gene: TRBJ2-7; v_gene: TRBV7-9; d_gene: -; CDR3nt: TGTGCCAGCAGCTTAGGAACAGGGACGGTCGAGCAGTACTTC; CDR3aa: CASSLGTGTVEQYF
abundance: many; j_gene: TRBJ1-6; v_gene: TRBV18; d_gene: -; CDR3nt: TGTGCCAGCTCACCAAGGGAGGGGAGTAATTCACCCCTCCACTTT; CDR3aa: CASSPREGSNSPLHF
abundance: -; j_gene: TRBJ2-3; v_gene: TRBV29-1; d_gene: TRBD1; CDR3nt: TGCAGCGGACAGGGAAGGTTCACAGATACGCAGTATTTT; CDR3aa: CSGQGRFTDTQYF
abundance: few; j_gene: TRBJ2-5; v_gene: TRBV5-1; d_gene: TRBD1; CDR3nt: TGCGCCAGCAGCTTGCCCACGGGACAGGGGGCCGCAGAGACCCAGTACTTC; CDR3aa: CASSLPTGQGAAETQYF